The clone carrying this TCR beta chain was detected only a few times. Its antigen is unknown. The CDR3 spans 16 residues. Trimming left V 4 bases short and J 4 bases short, with 17 bases between. Germline CDR1 and CDR2: SNHLY and FYNNEI. Data came from immunoSEQ multiplex PCR; TCRdb stores just in-frame clones and leaves some out. Of 100,000 to 150,000 clones in the sample, over 85% were seen once. The data belong to a study of cytomegalovirus exposure and HLA in healthy donors. Study results and caveats: Diagnosis of cytomegalovirus status made by the classifier reportedly showed high specificity and sensitivity. Among the CMV-associated chains, three were confirmed in vitro as specific for CMV antigens. Some TCR beta chains (more than 150 of them) were listed as cytomegalovirus-associated.

Sequencing used PBMCs. This clonotype was sampled from a young man in good health and CMV-seronegative. This chain joins TRBV2 and TRBJ1-5, with TRBD1 as a possible D gene (6 bases). In DNA form, the CDR3 reads TGTGCCAGCAGTGCTAGAGGACAGACTCCTAATCAGCCCCAGCATTTT. The encoded protein is CASSARGQTPNQPQHF. Full variable domain (remainder filled in from reference TRBV2 and TRBJ1-5): EPEVTQTPSHQVTQMGQEVILRCVPISNHLYFYWYRQILGQKVEFLVSFYNNEISEKSEIFDDQFSVERPDGSNFTLKIRSTKLEDSAMYFCASSARGQTPNQPQHFGDGTRLSIL.